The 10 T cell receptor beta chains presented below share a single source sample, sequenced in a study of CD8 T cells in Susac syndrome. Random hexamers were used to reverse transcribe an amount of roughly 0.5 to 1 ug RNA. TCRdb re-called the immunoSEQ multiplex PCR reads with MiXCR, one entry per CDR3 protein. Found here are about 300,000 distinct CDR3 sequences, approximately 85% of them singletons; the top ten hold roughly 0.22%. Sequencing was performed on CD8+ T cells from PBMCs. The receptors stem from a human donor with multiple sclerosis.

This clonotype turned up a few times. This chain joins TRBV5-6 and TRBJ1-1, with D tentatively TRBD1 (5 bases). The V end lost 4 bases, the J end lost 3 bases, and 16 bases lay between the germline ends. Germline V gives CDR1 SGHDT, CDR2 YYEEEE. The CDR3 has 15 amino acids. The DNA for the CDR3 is TGTGCCAGCAGCCTGGGTTTGGACACCGACACTGAAGCTTTCTTT. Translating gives CASSLGLDTDTEAFF.

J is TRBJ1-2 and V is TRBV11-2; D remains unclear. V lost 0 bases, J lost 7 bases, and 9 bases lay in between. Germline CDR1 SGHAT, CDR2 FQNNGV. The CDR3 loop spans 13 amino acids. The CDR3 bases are TGTGCCAGCAGCTTAGATCCCCTCGGTGGCTACACCTTC. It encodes CASSLDPLGGYTF.

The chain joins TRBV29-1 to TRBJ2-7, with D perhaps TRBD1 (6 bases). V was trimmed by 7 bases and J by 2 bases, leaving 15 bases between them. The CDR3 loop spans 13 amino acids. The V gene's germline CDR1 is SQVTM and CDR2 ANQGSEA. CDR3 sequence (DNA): TGCAGCGCTCAGGGGACCCTGACCTACGAGCAGTACTTC. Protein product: CSAQGTLTYEQYF.

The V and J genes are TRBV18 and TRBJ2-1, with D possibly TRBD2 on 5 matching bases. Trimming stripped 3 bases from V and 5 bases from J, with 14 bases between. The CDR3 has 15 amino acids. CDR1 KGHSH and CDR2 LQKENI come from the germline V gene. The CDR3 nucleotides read TGTGCCAGCTCACCGCTGTCGGGGTATGACAATGAGCAGTTCTTC. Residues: CASSPLSGYDNEQFF.

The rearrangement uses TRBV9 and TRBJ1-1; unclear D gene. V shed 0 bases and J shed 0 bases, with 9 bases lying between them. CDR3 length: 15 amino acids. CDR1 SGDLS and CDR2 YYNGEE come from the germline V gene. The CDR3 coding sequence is TGTGCCAGCAGCGTAGGAGGGATCGTGAACACTGAAGCTTTCTTT. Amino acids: CASSVGGIVNTEAFF.

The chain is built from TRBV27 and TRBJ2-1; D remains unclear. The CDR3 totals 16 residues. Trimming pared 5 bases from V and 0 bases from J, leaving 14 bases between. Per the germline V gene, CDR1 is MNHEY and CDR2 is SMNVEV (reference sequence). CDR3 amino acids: CASSPLVLGSYNEQFF. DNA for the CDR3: TGTGCCAGCAGTCCCCTGGTGCTTGGCTCCTACAATGAGCAGTTCTTC.

CDR3 residues: CASSTEIPYGYTF. CDR3 DNA sequence: TGTGCCAGCAGTACAGAAATTCCTTATGGCTACACCTTC. This chain uses TRBV7-2 with TRBJ1-2; D gene uncertain. Germline V CDR1 and CDR2: SGHTA, FQGNSA. This CDR3 has 13 residues. V was pared by 6 bases and J by 5 bases, with 13 bases between.

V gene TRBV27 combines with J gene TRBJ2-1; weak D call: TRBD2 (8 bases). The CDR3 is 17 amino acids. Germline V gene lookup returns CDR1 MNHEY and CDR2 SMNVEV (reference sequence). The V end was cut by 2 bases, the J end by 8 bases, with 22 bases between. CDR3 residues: CASSLITGAPGRDEQFF. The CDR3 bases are TGTGCCAGCAGTTTAATAACAGGGGCCCCCGGGAGGGATGAGCAGTTCTTC.

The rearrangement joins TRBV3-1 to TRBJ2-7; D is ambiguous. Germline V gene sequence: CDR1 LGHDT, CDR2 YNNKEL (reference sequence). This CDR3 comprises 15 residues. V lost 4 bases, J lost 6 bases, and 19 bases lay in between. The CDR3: CASSPVSRVASEQYF. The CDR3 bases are TGTGCCAGCAGCCCAGTCTCCAGAGTGGCGAGCGAGCAGTACTTC.

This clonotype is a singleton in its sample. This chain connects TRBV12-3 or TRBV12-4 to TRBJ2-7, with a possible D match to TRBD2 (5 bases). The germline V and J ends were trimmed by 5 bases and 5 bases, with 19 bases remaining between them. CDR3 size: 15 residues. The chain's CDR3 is CASSTPGSAVNEQYF. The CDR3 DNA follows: TGTGCCAGCAGTACCCCGGGGTCCGCGGTGAACGAGCAGTACTTC.